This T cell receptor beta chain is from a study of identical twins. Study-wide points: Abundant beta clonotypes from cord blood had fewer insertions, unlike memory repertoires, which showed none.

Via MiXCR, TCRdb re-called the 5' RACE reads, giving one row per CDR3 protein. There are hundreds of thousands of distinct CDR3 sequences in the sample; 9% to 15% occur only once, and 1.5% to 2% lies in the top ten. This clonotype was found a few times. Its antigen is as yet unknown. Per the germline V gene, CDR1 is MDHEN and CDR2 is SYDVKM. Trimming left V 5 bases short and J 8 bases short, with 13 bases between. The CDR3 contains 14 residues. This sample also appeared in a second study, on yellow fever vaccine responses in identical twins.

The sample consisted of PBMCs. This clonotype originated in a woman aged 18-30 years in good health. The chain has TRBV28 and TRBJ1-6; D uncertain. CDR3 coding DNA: TGTGCCAGCAGTCTCCTTTTCGGGGATTCACCCCTCCACTTT. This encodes CASSLLFGDSPLHF.